The T cell receptor (beta chain) described here comes from a study of cytomegalovirus exposure and HLA in healthy donors. Regarding the study as a whole: Analysis was carried out at a later point, and it linked a missense DCLRE1C variant to TCR beta V- and J-gene trimming.

Remarks on this clone: Its antigen is unknown.

Primers: 60 Vbeta forward and 13 Jbeta reverse. Using immunoSEQ multiplex PCR, the repertoire was profiled, and TCRdb retains in-frame clones only, with some absent. Of roughly 120,000 clones listed, approximately 80% are singletons. The CDR3 is 13 amino acids. Germline CDR1 SQVTM, CDR2 ANQGSEA. Material: PBMCs. The receptor was derived from a man aged 18 to 29 in good health and CMV-seropositive. The chain joins TRBV29-1 to TRBJ2-5; 7 bases agree with TRBD1. The DNA end lines up better with TRBJ2-7; the J call may be wrong. The CDR3, as DNA: TGCAGCGTTGCAGGGACAGATACCTACGAGCAGTACTTC. It translates to CSVAGTDTYEQYF.